Below are 11 T cell receptor beta chains sequenced from a single sample in a study of long-term antiretroviral therapy in people with HIV. They ran version v3.0 of the immunoSEQ assay at survey level. TCRdb's table, derived via immunoSEQ multiplex PCR, lists solely in-frame clones and lacks some. Found here are about 29,000 clones, just under 80% of them singletons; the top ten hold around a tenth. The sequenced sample was unsorted PBMCs, obtained 1.5 years before starting antiretroviral therapy. These receptors originate from a man younger than 30 with HIV.

This clone appeared a single time. This sequence joins TRBV5-6 and TRBJ2-3; 9 bases map to TRBD2. CDR3 length: 15 residues. Germline values: CDR1 SGHDT, CDR2 YYEEEE. The trim removed 2 bases at V and 4 bases at J, leaving 5 bases unmatched. The CDR3 loop is CASSLPRGGADTQYF. Written as DNA, the CDR3 is TGTGCCAGCAGCTTACCGCGGGGGGGCGCAGATACGCAGTATTTT.

The chain links TRBV5-5 to TRBJ1-1; tentatively, D is TRBD1 (5 bases). V lost 8 bases to trimming and J lost 3 bases, with 20 bases between them. This CDR3 contains 15 residues. Per germline, CDR1 SGHKS and CDR2 YYEKEE (reference sequence). The CDR3 nucleotides read TGTGCCAGTCCAGGAGGTCAAGGGGCAGACACTGAAGCTTTCTTT. This sequence encodes CASPGGQGADTEAFF.

The chain employs TRBV15 and TRBJ2-3; D perhaps matches TRBD1 (5 bases). V was shortened by 4 bases and J by 7 bases, with 12 bases between the two germline ends. The CDR3 loop spans 13 amino acids. Germline assignment: CDR1 LNHNV and CDR2 YYDKDF (reference sequence). The CDR3 region is CATSIGALYTQYF. CDR3 sequence (DNA): TGTGCCACCAGCATAGGGGCCCTGTATACGCAGTATTTT.

The rearrangement joins TRBV14 to TRBJ2-1; 9 bases fit TRBD2. Germline loops: CDR1 SGHDN, CDR2 FVKESK. The CDR3 contains 15 residues. V was clipped by 0 bases and J by 6 bases; unmatched bases: 3. Written as DNA, the CDR3 is TGTGCCAGCAGCCAAGATTTAGCGGGGGCCAATGAGCAGTTCTTC. Protein product: CASSQDLAGANEQFF. The whole variable domain, filled in from reference TRBV14 and TRBJ2-1, reads EAGVTQFPSHSVIEKGQTVTLRCDPISGHDNLYWYRRVMGKEIKFLLHFVKESKQDESGMPNNRFLAERTGGTYSTLKVQPAELEDSGVYFCASSQDLAGANEQFFGPGTRLTVL.

The chain joins TRBV30 to TRBJ2-5, with D hard to call. Germline-derived CDR1 and CDR2 are GTSNPN and SVGIG (reference sequence). V lost 3 bases and J 4 bases, leaving 6 bases between the germline ends. The CDR3 is 11 residues long. The CDR3 nucleotides are TGTGCCTGGAGGACCGTAGAGACCCAGTACTTC. Its protein is CAWRTVETQYF. The full variable domain, its missing parts supplied by reference TRBV30 and TRBJ2-5, is SQTIHQWPATLVQPVGSPLSLECTVEGTSNPNLYWYRQAAGRGLQLLFYSVGIGQISSEVPQNLSASRPQDRQFILSSKKLLLSDSGFYLCAWRTVETQYFGPGTRLLVL.

The sample holds one count of this clone. This rearrangement joins TRBV7-8 to TRBJ2-2; D possibly corresponds to TRBD2 (5 bases). The CDR3 extends over 13 amino acids. V dropped 1 base and J dropped 8 bases, with 8 bases sitting between them. The germline V gene has CDR1 SGHVS and CDR2 FQNEAQ. Here the CDR3 reads CASSLVGRGELFF. In nucleotides, the CDR3 is TGTGCCAGCAGCTTAGTGGGGAGAGGGGAGCTGTTTTTT. The full variable domain, its missing parts supplied by reference TRBV7-8 and TRBJ2-2, is GAGVSQSPRYKVAKRGQDVALRCDPISGHVSLFWYQQALGQGPEFLTYFQNEAQLDKSGLPSDRFFAERPEGSVSTLKIQRTQQEDSAVYLCASSLVGRGELFFGEGSRLTVL.

This clone is a singleton in its sample. The V call is TRBV5-1, the J call TRBJ2-3; D remains unclear. V was cut by 3 bases and J by 5 bases, with 10 bases left in between. Germline CDR1 reads SGHRS; CDR2 reads YFSETQ. The CDR3 runs to 13 residues. The DNA for the CDR3 is TGCGCCAGCAGCTCTTTGGCAGGAGATACGCAGTATTTT. It translates to CASSSLAGDTQYF.

This sequence joins TRBV30 and TRBJ1-4, with D uncertain. Germline V gene data show CDR1 as GTSNPN and CDR2 as SVGIG (reference sequence). V lost 1 base, J lost 7 bases, and 7 bases lay in between. The CDR3 has 12 residues. The CDR3 is CAWSGAVEKLFF. CDR3 sequence (DNA): TGTGCCTGGAGTGGGGCAGTTGAAAAACTGTTTTTT.

This clone occurred a few times. The V and J genes are TRBV5-1 and TRBJ1-5, with D unclear. The CDR3 extends over 13 amino acids. Deletions cut 2 bases from V and 3 bases from J, with 6 bases between. Germline loops: CDR1 SGHRS, CDR2 YFSETQ. Here the CDR3 DNA reads TGCGCCAGCAGCTTCGGGGACAATCAGCCCCAGCATTTT. Its translation: CASSFGDNQPQHF.

The rearrangement joins TRBV6-6 to TRBJ1-1; weak D call: TRBD1 (6 bases). V dropped 2 bases and J dropped 10 bases, with 14 bases sitting between them. Germline values: CDR1 MNHNY, CDR2 SVGAGI (reference sequence). The CDR3 has 13 amino acids. This CDR3 reads CASSYQDRIRAFF. DNA for the CDR3: TGTGCCAGCAGTTACCAAGACAGGATACGAGCTTTCTTT.

This clone has a handful of counts. This chain links TRBV19 with TRBJ2-7; 7 bases agree with TRBD1. J lost 3 bases, V lost 3 bases, and 2 bases had no gene match. This CDR3 is 13 amino acids long. Germline CDR1 and CDR2: LNHDA and SQIVND (reference sequence). The CDR3 DNA reads TGTGCCAGTAGTATCGGGACAGTCTACGAGCAGTACTTC. Its protein is CASSIGTVYEQYF. Together with reference TRBV19 and TRBJ2-7, the CDR3 gives the full variable domain: DGGITQSPKYLFRKEGQNVTLSCEQNLNHDAMYWYRQDPGQGLRLIYYSQIVNDFQKGDIAEGYSVSREKKESFPLTVTSAQKNPTAFYLCASSIGTVYEQYFGPGTRLTVT.